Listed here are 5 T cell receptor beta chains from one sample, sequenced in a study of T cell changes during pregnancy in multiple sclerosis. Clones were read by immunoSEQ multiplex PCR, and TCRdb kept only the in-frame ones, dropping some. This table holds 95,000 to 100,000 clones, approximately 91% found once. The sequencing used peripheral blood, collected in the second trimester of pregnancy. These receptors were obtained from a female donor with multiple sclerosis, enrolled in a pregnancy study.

The CDR3 sequence is CASSNLGPDYEQYF. DNA for the CDR3: TGTGCCAGCAGCAACCTGGGGCCGGACTACGAGCAGTACTTC. This chain links TRBV21-1 with TRBJ2-7; the listed D gene, TRBD1, was not tested against the DNA. TRBV21-1 is flagged as a pseudogene. The CDR3 consists of 14 residues.

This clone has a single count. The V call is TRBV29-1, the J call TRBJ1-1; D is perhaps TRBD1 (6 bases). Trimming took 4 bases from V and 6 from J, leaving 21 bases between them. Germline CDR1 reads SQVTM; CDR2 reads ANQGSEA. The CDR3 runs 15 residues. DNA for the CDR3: TGCAGCGTTGGGGGGCAAGTTTTGGGTCCCCCTGAAGCTTTCTTT. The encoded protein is CSVGGQVLGPPEAFF.

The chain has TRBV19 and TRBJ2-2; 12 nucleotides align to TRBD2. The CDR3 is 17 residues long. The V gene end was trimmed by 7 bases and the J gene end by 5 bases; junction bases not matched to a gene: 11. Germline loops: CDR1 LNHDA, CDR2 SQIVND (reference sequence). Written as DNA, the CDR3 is TGTGCCAGTACAAAGCTAGCGGGAGGGGCGCGGACCGGGGAGCTGTTTTTT. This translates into CASTKLAGGARTGELFF.

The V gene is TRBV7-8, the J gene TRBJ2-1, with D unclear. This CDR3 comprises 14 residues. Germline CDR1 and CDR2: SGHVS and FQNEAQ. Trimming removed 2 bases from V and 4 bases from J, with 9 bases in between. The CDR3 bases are TGTGCCAGCAGCTTATACGTAACTTACAATGAGCAGTTCTTC. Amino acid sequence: CASSLYVTYNEQFF.

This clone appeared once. DNA of the CDR3: TGTGCCAGCGTTATGGGGCCCACAGATACGCAGTATTTT. Its translation: CASVMGPTDTQYF. The chain is built from TRBV6-5 and TRBJ2-3; tentatively, D is TRBD1 (5 bases). Germline V lookup: CDR1 MNHEY, CDR2 SVGAGI. Trimming took 8 bases from V and 2 from J, leaving 11 bases between them. The CDR3 length is 13 residues.